This T cell receptor beta chain stems from a study of blood T cells in healthy people across ages (dated by TCRdb to the mid-2010s). For the wider study: Template switching captured roughly one uniquely barcoded TCR beta cDNA molecule per two T cells in model experiments. The study measured age-related changes in TCR beta repertoire diversity using deep sequencing normalized with unique cDNA molecular identifiers. The donors were split into four age groups: young (average about 16 years), middle-aged (around 40), aged (62) and long-lived (roughly 80). The study analyzed two additional independent replicas of 1 million unique cDNA reads from the same blood draw for two donors, one aged 18 to 30 and one aged 80 or older. To avoid experimental bias, donors of different ages were spread randomly across the sequencing lanes.

The donors were 40 or so Caucasian individuals from Russia, aged roughly 6 to 100 years, who were systemically healthy. Around 10 milliliters of peripheral blood were collected from each donor into EDTA-treated Vacutainer tubes. Ficoll-Paque density-gradient centrifugation was used to isolate PBMCs, with at least 7 million obtained per sample. Total RNA, at least 6 micrograms per sample, was extracted from PBMCs with Trizol reagent. The percentages of naive CD45RAhigh/CD27high T cells were determined by flow cytometry on a PBMC aliquot from every donor. The library was made by 5' RACE. Sequencing was carried out with an Illumina HiSeq 2500. A second PCR of roughly 7 to 12 cycles was run with a J-beta primer mix and a sample-barcoded 5' primer. A template-switch 5' adaptor carrying 12 random nucleotides introduced a unique molecular identifier onto each TCR beta cDNA molecule. Each sample yielded at least 3 million CDR3-containing paired-end reads. The Mint cDNA synthesis kit, primed by a TRBC-specific oligonucleotide, was used to synthesize first-strand cDNA from all RNA. Following uracil-DNA glycosylase treatment, all cDNA underwent a first 18-cycle PCR with the universal primers M1SS and BC2_uni_R. Per the authors' processing: For normalization, 1 million high-quality reads were randomly selected from each sample, with every read carrying a distinct molecular identifier. Reads with shared molecular identifiers were discarded instead of being binned into consensus sequences. MiTCR, run with a Q25 quality threshold and the strictest error-elimination algorithm, handled CDR3 identification, clonotype clustering and error correction. Lower-bound total TCR beta diversity was estimated with a nonparametric unseen species model using Euler transformation. Starting from the raw public reads, TCRdb applied fastp trimming at Q25, assembled clones with MiXCR and retained in-frame beta chains. Each entry merges the rows of one CDR3 protein and shows their most common DNA and genes. TCRdb's processing, not the study's, gives the V and J calls here. In all, the sample holds 550,000 to 800,000 distinct CDR3 sequences, and roughly 21% of those were seen once. The ten largest clones capture roughly 3.4% of the sample.

What the study reported, not specific to this receptor: The percentage of naive T cells measured by flow cytometry correlated strongly with observed TCR beta diversity. Total diversity estimates from one million sequenced T cells were considered lower bounds and underestimates. Observed TCR beta diversity per million T cells fell roughly linearly with age, and a significant reduction was already apparent by age approximately 41. Compared with the aged group, the long-lived group had more naive CD4+ T cells, fewer expanded clones and increased TCR diversity, suggesting age selection. Donor CMV infection status was unknown, potentially confounding age-related changes in expanded clonotypes. Bulk unsorted PBMC profiling prevented conclusive comparison of naive and antigen-experienced compartments.

A remark on this clonotype: It has no known antigen specificity. No base-level quality is on record; no much larger clone is a single base apart.

From the germline V gene, CDR1 is SGHTA and CDR2 is FQGNSA. The CDR3 goes from the cysteine to the phenylalanine over 16 residues. Only CDR3 DNA is held: 48 bases, read in frame from base 1. The germline V and J ends show losses of 5 bases and 5 bases respectively, and no gene match explains 11 bases of the junction. Material for sequencing was blood. The chain was built from TRBV7-2 and TRBJ2-3; 9 middle bases align to TRBD2. The TCR comes from a man aged 65 to 79 in good health. The CDR3 here reads CASSPSRGRAIDTQYF. The DNA is as follows: TGTGCCAGCAGCCCCTCGCGCGGGAGGGCGATAGATACGCAGTATTTT.